This section outlines one T cell receptor (beta chain) sequence together with its context. Participants comprised healthy donors of bone marrow. The V and J ends lost 5 bases and 2 bases, in that order; junction bases with no gene match: 6. CDR1 is SGHTA and CDR2 is FQGTGA in the germline V gene. The CDR3 is 15 residues long. These data are taken from a study of cytomegalovirus exposure and HLA in healthy donors. Study-level background: Of about 390 genotyped donors, 80% to 85% grouped in the Caucasian-associated ancestry cluster.

Primers included in the PCR were 60 Vbeta and 13 Jbeta primers. Repertoires were generated with immunoSEQ multiplex PCR, while TCRdb's copy carries only in-frame clones and drops some. The table lists roughly 100,000 clones, around 75% of them singletons. The sequenced material came from PBMCs. The receptor was derived from a man aged 25 to 45 in good health and CMV-seropositive. The V call is TRBV7-3, the J call TRBJ2-1; 7 nucleotides match TRBD1. The CDR3 loop reads CASSPQTGTYNEQFF. The CDR3 nucleotides are TGTGCCAGCAGCCCGCAGACAGGGACCTACAATGAGCAGTTCTTC.